These T cell receptor beta chains were read from a single sample in a study of T cells in Graves' hyperthyroidism and ophthalmopathy. TCRdb reanalysed the multiplex PCR reads using MiXCR and keeps one entry per CDR3 protein. The data hold about 640,000 distinct CDR3 sequences, with roughly 20% observed a single time. Sequencing was done on a sample of blood. These receptors all come from a young man with Graves' ophthalmopathy. CDR3s leave out the opening cysteine and the closing phenylalanine or tryptophan. A D gene is named only where the DNA matches it firmly.

V	D	CDR3
TRBV4-3	NA	ASSQRVPGETQY
TRBV3-1	TRBD1	ASSLRTGGPHNEQF
TRBV15	NA	ATSRGTLNTDTQY
TRBV7-9	NA	ASSPRRGVGDTQY
TRBV7-2	NA	ASSPGPTGPYEQY
TRBV6-1	NA	ASSIGDTLRGYT
TRBV7-6	NA	ASSLGAGAGADTQY
TRBV10-2	NA	ASSGSRIEAF
TRBV6-1	NA	ASRPASVMHSFGQY
TRBV15	NA	ATSRDSWVLGTEAF
TRBV6-2/TRBV6-3	TRBD1	ASSYPGTGTSYEQY
TRBV6-5	NA	ASSYARADQPQH
TRBV19	NA	ASKDVERQISGELF
TRBV3-1	TRBD2	ASSLRDYQGTQY
TRBV25-1	NA	ASRTGGAEAF
TRBV5-1	TRBD2	ASSLTSGADEQY
TRBV7-2	NA	ASSKQVGSYEQY
TRBV28	TRBD2	ASNPQGGKGAYEQY
TRBV18	NA	ASSLETSPGEQY
TRBV6-2/TRBV6-3	NA	ASTPGWLSDTQY
TRBV13	TRBD1	ASRTGDRGGTGELF
TRBV7-9	NA	ASSQQGDGYT
TRBV18	NA	ASSPRQLGTDTQY
TRBV4-1	TRBD1	ASKADRGGETQY
TRBV20-1	TRBD1	SARTGEHYGYT
TRBV9	NA	ASSPHPDQDT
TRBV4-1	TRBD2	ASSQGGASGTDTQY
TRBV12-3/TRBV12-4	TRBD2	ASSFSGTSGRYEQY
TRBV18	TRBD2	ASSYEGLLAGGYEQY
TRBV20-1	NA	SVESGAGQPQH
TRBV6-1	NA	ASSSLKRFHPDTQY
TRBV10-3	TRBD1	ATYPILDRGPYNEQF
TRBV6-1	NA	ASRENGKPYEQY
TRBV28	TRBD2	ASFTSGYTGELF
TRBV18	NA	ASSRTGLPTGSYEQY
TRBV7-2	NA	ASSSGPMVAAQGYEQY
TRBV12-3/TRBV12-4	TRBD1	ASSPGTGVPSNQPQH
TRBV19	TRBD2	ASRASGSGDTQY
TRBV19	NA	ASSIWRSMNTEAF
TRBV20-1	NA	SARGRDLLSYEQY
TRBV13	TRBD2	ASTPRGMREGPGNEQF
TRBV7-2	NA	ASSLAGGGMYGYT
TRBV4-3	NA	ASSQQARGTGELF
TRBV27	NA	ASSLYASPYNEQF
TRBV30	TRBD2	AWSGLAGSNTGELF